This is a list of T cell receptor beta chains from one sample in a study of blood T cell repertoires in COVID-19. Profiling relied on immunoSEQ multiplex PCR, and the TCRdb table lists in-frame clones only, not all of them. The profile shows 190,000 or so clones, approximately 86% of them singletons. Sequencing was done on a sample of peripheral blood. These receptors all come from a man between 35 and 55 years old with active or convalescent COVID-19. The CDR3 runs from the conserved cysteine through the conserved F or W. Fields, in order: clone size, J gene, V gene, CDR3 length, D gene, CDR3 protein, CDR3 DNA. D genes are given only for firm matches. Some rows have no size entry. The others give once, few or many, or a class for an expanded clone.

size: few
J: TRBJ1-6
V: TRBV11-2
length: 15
D: NA
CDR3: CASSLEPGSNSPLHF
DNA: TGTGCCAGCAGCTTAGAGCCGGGGTCCAATTCACCCCTCCACTTT

size: NA
J: TRBJ1-2
V: TRBV6-2/TRBV6-3
length: 12
D: NA
CDR3: CASSYYRAGYTF
DNA: TGTGCCAGCAGTTACTACAGGGCTGGCTACACCTTC

size: NA
J: TRBJ2-6
V: TRBV18
length: 17
D: NA
CDR3: CASSKTGSLSGANVLTF
DNA: TGTGCCAGCTCCAAGACAGGTTCTCTCTCTGGGGCCAACGTCCTGACTTTC

size: once
J: TRBJ2-3
V: TRBV6-6
length: 15
D: TRBD2
CDR3: CASSVTSGDTDTQYF
DNA: TGTGCCAGCAGTGTAACTAGCGGGGACACAGATACGCAGTATTTT

size: NA
J: TRBJ1-6
V: TRBV4-1
length: 12
D: NA
CDR3: CASSQERSPLHF
DNA: TGCGCCAGCAGCCAAGAGAGGTCACCCCTCCACTTT

size: NA
J: TRBJ2-5
V: TRBV5-1
length: 14
D: NA
CDR3: CASSSDYPRETQYF
DNA: TGCGCCAGCAGCTCGGACTACCCCAGGGAGACCCAGTACTTC

size: NA
J: TRBJ1-3
V: TRBV15
length: 16
D: NA
CDR3: CATSRVGRQLGNTIYF
DNA: TGTGCCACCAGCAGAGTGGGCAGGCAATTAGGAAACACCATATATTTT

size: NA
J: TRBJ2-7
V: TRBV11-2
length: 15
D: NA
CDR3: CASSPQAVSSYEQYF
DNA: TGTGCCAGCAGCCCCCAAGCGGTGAGCTCCTACGAGCAGTACTTC

size: NA
J: TRBJ1-3
V: TRBV28
length: 17
D: NA
CDR3: CASSLVTARLYGNTIYF
DNA: TGTGCCAGCAGTTTAGTCACAGCCCGGCTGTACGGAAACACCATATATTTT

size: NA
J: TRBJ1-1
V: TRBV4-3
length: 15
D: NA
CDR3: CASSQYRGRDGEAFF
DNA: TGCGCCAGCAGCCAGTATCGCGGGAGGGATGGTGAAGCTTTCTTT

size: NA
J: TRBJ1-1
V: TRBV7-8
length: 15
D: NA
CDR3: CASSFTGSGVTEAFF
DNA: TGTGCCAGCAGCTTTACAGGGAGTGGGGTGACTGAAGCTTTCTTT

size: NA
J: TRBJ2-1
V: TRBV4-2
length: 16
D: TRBD2
CDR3: CASSQASGGSYNEQFF
DNA: TGTGCCAGCAGCCAAGCTAGCGGGGGGTCCTACAATGAGCAGTTCTTC

size: few
J: TRBJ1-1
V: TRBV5-6
length: 14
D: NA
CDR3: CASSQNQLATEAFF
DNA: TGTGCCAGCAGCCAAAACCAGTTAGCCACTGAAGCTTTCTTT

size: NA
J: TRBJ1-5
V: TRBV7-2
length: 14
D: NA
CDR3: CASSQRHYQGPQHF
DNA: TGTGCCAGCAGCCAGAGGCATTATCAGGGGCCCCAGCATTTT

size: NA
J: TRBJ1-5
V: TRBV7-9
length: 13
D: TRBD1
CDR3: CASRDRADQPQHF
DNA: TGTGCCAGCAGAGACAGGGCGGATCAGCCCCAGCATTTT

size: NA
J: TRBJ2-7
V: TRBV2
length: 13
D: TRBD1
CDR3: CASSYTTGGEQYF
DNA: TGTGCCAGCAGTTATACGACAGGGGGCGAGCAGTACTTC

size: once
J: TRBJ2-7
V: TRBV28
length: 12
D: NA
CDR3: CASTSDRYEQYF
DNA: TGTGCCAGCACTTCCGACAGGTACGAGCAGTACTTC

size: NA
J: TRBJ2-7
V: TRBV7-8
length: 14
D: NA
CDR3: CASSRPGHSYEQYF
DNA: TGTGCCAGCAGCCGTCCGGGACACTCCTACGAGCAGTACTTC

size: NA
J: TRBJ2-1
V: TRBV4-2
length: 16
D: TRBD2
CDR3: CASSQGPTSGGNEQFF
DNA: TGTGCCAGCAGCCAAGGACCGACTAGCGGGGGGAATGAGCAGTTCTTC

size: once
J: TRBJ2-5
V: TRBV5-6
length: 15
D: NA
CDR3: CASSLDSSYQETQYF
DNA: TGTGCCAGCAGCTTGGATTCCTCGTACCAAGAGACCCAGTACTTC